This is a list of T cell receptor beta chains from one sample in a study of shared clonotypes between healthy human individuals. Sequenced by immunoSEQ multiplex PCR; TCRdb stores in-frame clones only, minus some. The table includes hundreds of thousands of clones, roughly 92% detected once. Sequenced sample: naive CD8+ T cells sorted from blood. The receptors derive from a young man in good health. The CDR3 runs from the conserved cysteine through the conserved F or W. A D gene is named only where the DNA matches it firmly. The size entry is marked missing in some rows and otherwise reads once, few, many or a size class.

TRBJ2-1 | NA | TRBV11-2 | NA | CASSALNEQFF | TGTGCCAGCAGCGCCTTGAATGAGCAGTTCTTC
TRBJ1-1 | NA | TRBV4-3 | NA | CASSQDAWGSEAFF | TGCGCCAGCAGCCAAGACGCGTGGGGATCTGAAGCTTTCTTT
TRBJ2-5 | NA | TRBV7-9 | once | CASRGRGETQYF | TGTGCCAGCAGGGGGCGCGGAGAGACCCAGTACTTC
TRBJ2-3 | TRBD2 | TRBV27 | NA | CASSFIAGGFTDTQYF | TGTGCCAGCAGTTTTATAGCGGGAGGCTTCACAGATACGCAGTATTTT
TRBJ2-7 | NA | TRBV11-3 | NA | CASSLATGDRYEQYF | TGTGCCAGCAGCTTGGCGACAGGAGACCGCTACGAGCAGTACTTC
TRBJ1-1 | NA | TRBV15 | NA | CATSTWTDLERAFF | TGTGCCACCAGCACCTGGACCGACTTAGAACGGGCTTTCTTT
TRBJ2-7 | NA | TRBV14 | few | CASSLNYEQYF | TGTGCCAGCAGCCTTAACTACGAGCAGTACTTC
TRBJ2-7 | NA | TRBV14 | NA | CASSHLSGTYYEQYF | TGTGCCAGCAGCCACCTAAGCGGAACCTACTACGAGCAGTACTTC
TRBJ2-7 | TRBD2 | TRBV18 | once | CASSPTSGAYEQYF | TGTGCCAGCTCACCAACTAGCGGAGCCTACGAGCAGTACTTC
TRBJ2-1 | TRBD2 | TRBV5-4 | once | CASSRGGLAGVQIVVTVF | TGTGCCAGCAGCCGGGGAGGGTTAGCGGGAGTCCAGATCGTCGTAACGGTCTTC
TRBJ2-1 | NA | TRBV6-5 | once | CASSSRLDPLGEQFF | TGTGCCAGCAGCAGTAGACTAGACCCTTTGGGTGAGCAGTTCTTC
TRBJ2-7 | NA | TRBV5-5 | NA | CASSLEAEVYEQYF | TGTGCCAGCAGCTTGGAGGCGGAAGTTTACGAGCAGTACTTC
TRBJ2-5 | NA | TRBV9 | once | CASSAGWPNQETQYF | TGTGCCAGCAGCGCAGGCTGGCCCAACCAAGAGACCCAGTACTTC
TRBJ1-4 | NA | TRBV5-6 | once | CASSSDEKLFF | TGTGCCAGCAGCTCGGACGAAAAACTGTTTTTT
TRBJ2-7 | NA | TRBV29-1 | NA | CSALHRSYEQYF | TGCAGCGCTCTCCACAGGTCGTACGAGCAGTACTTC
TRBJ1-5 | TRBD1 | TRBV2 | few | CASSEWDRGNQPQHF | TGTGCCAGCAGTGAATGGGACAGGGGCAATCAGCCCCAGCATTTT
TRBJ2-1 | NA | TRBV27 | NA | CASSSLPSGLYNEQFF | TGTGCCAGCAGTTCCCTCCCGAGCGGCTTATACAATGAGCAGTTCTTC
TRBJ2-3 | NA | TRBV4-1 | NA | CASSQDHGGDTQYF | TGCGCCAGCAGCCAAGATCATGGGGGAGATACGCAGTATTTT
TRBJ2-6 | NA | TRBV28 | NA | CASSNRGITISGPGANVLTF | TGTGCCAGCAGTAATAGGGGGATAACTATTTCAGGGCCTGGGGCCAACGTCCTGACTTTC
TRBJ1-5 | TRBD1 | TRBV9 | NA | CASSTSGGWSQPQHF | TGTGCCAGCAGCACTTCAGGGGGCTGGAGTCAGCCCCAGCATTTT
TRBJ2-1 | NA | TRBV11-2 | NA | CASSPEGGSAFF | TGTGCCAGCAGCCCCGAAGGGGGGAGCGCGTTCTTC
TRBJ2-7 | NA | TRBV7-6 | NA | CASSLAWGNNYEQYF | TGTGCCAGCAGCTTGGCGTGGGGTAATAACTACGAGCAGTACTTC
TRBJ2-7 | NA | TRBV21-1 | once | CASSSVAGDIYEQYF | TGTGCCAGCAGCTCCGTAGCGGGAGATATCTACGAGCAGTACTTC
TRBJ2-2 | TRBD1 | TRBV11-2 | NA | CASSARQGRAGELFF | TGTGCCAGCAGCGCCCGACAGGGGCGGGCCGGGGAGCTGTTTTTT
TRBJ2-5 | TRBD2 | TRBV7-9 | NA | CASSSEVGREGPTTQYF | TGTGCCAGCAGCTCCGAAGTCGGGCGGGAGGGCCCGACGACCCAGTACTTC
TRBJ1-2 | TRBD1 | TRBV4-2 | few | CASSQPGQGDNGYTF | TGTGCCAGCAGCCAACCCGGACAGGGTGATAATGGCTACACCTTC
TRBJ2-2 | TRBD1 | TRBV28 | NA | CASSSGQGTYTGELFF | TGTGCCAGCAGTTCGGGACAGGGGACTTACACCGGGGAGCTGTTTTTT
TRBJ1-2 | TRBD1 | TRBV9 | NA | CASSPPGDRVDGYTF | TGTGCCAGCAGCCCCCCTGGGGACAGGGTAGATGGCTACACCTTC
TRBJ2-1 | NA | TRBV30 | NA | CAWSVLSGVNEQFF | TGTGCCTGGAGTGTCTTGAGTGGCGTCAATGAGCAGTTCTTC
TRBJ2-7 | NA | TRBV19 | NA | CASSISGSSYEQYF | TGTGCCAGTAGTATTTCCGGTTCCAGTTACGAGCAGTACTTC
TRBJ1-2 | NA | TRBV7-9 | NA | CASSLGLNYGYTF | TGTGCCAGCAGCTTAGGGCTTAACTATGGCTACACCTTC
TRBJ2-1 | NA | TRBV27 | NA | CASSVQALSSYNEQFF | TGTGCCAGCAGTGTACAAGCTTTGAGCTCCTACAATGAGCAGTTCTTC
TRBJ1-3 | NA | TRBV9 | NA | CASSVGGTVPGNTIYF | TGTGCCAGCAGCGTAGGGGGTACTGTCCCTGGAAACACCATATATTTT
TRBJ2-5 | TRBD1 | TRBV5-1 | NA | CASSLQGVFETQYF | TGCGCCAGCAGCTTACAGGGGGTCTTTGAGACCCAGTACTTC
TRBJ2-1 | TRBD2 | TRBV5-1 | NA | CASSLAPPSGREYNEQFF | TGCGCCAGCAGCTTGGCCCCCCCTAGCGGGAGAGAATACAATGAGCAGTTCTTC
TRBJ2-3 | NA | TRBV19 | NA | CASSIDRRKSTDTQYF | TGTGCCAGTAGTATTGACAGAAGAAAAAGCACAGATACGCAGTATTTT
TRBJ2-5 | NA | TRBV14 | NA | CASSQWARQETQYF | TGTGCCAGCAGCCAGTGGGCGAGGCAAGAGACCCAGTACTTC
TRBJ2-7 | NA | TRBV28 | NA | CASSFMDSYEQYF | TGTGCCAGCAGTTTCATGGACTCCTACGAGCAGTACTTC
TRBJ2-7 | TRBD2 | TRBV7-2 | NA | CASSSGLAHEQYF | TGTGCCAGCAGCTCGGGACTAGCCCACGAGCAGTACTTC
TRBJ2-7 | TRBD2 | TRBV27 | NA | CASSLRGSGGYEQYF | TGTGCCAGCAGTTTGCGGGGTAGCGGGGGGTACGAGCAGTACTTC
TRBJ1-5 | NA | TRBV27 | NA | CASSSGQWASQPQHF | TGTGCCAGCAGTTCTGGACAGTGGGCCAGTCAGCCCCAGCATTTT
TRBJ2-7 | NA | TRBV6-5 | NA | CASSHRDPFYEQYF | TGTGCCAGCAGTCACCGGGACCCCTTTTACGAGCAGTACTTC
TRBJ1-5 | NA | TRBV27 | NA | CASSSGSNQPQHF | TGTGCCAGCAGTAGCGGCAGCAATCAGCCCCAGCATTTT
TRBJ2-3 | NA | TRBV28 | NA | CASSKDSTTDTQYF | TGTGCCAGCAGCAAGGACAGTACCACAGATACGCAGTATTTT